The following is a T cell receptor beta chain sequence with its context. Its specificity is unknown. One junction end does not reproduce the germline sequence, and a read error may be involved. The CDR3 spans 15 residues. Germline CDR1 and CDR2: SGHTS and YDEGEE. Genomic DNA provided the template from which TCR beta VDJ and CDR3 profiles were obtained. TCRdb fed the reads into MiXCR, producing one record per CDR3 protein. The sample contains 400,000 to 500,000 distinct CDR3 sequences, approximately 70% of which appear only once. The sample originates from a study of CD8+CD57+ T cells in acquired aplastic anemia. About the study: Sorted CD4+ plus CD8+ cells gave DNA averaging 3.2 ug. Reads per healthy sample averaged around 10 million (CD4+) and under 13 million (CD8+). Study findings and constraints: Controls and patients did not differ significantly in CD8+ Simpson's diversity.

The origin of this receptor is a human donor in good health, serving as a control. The V call is TRBV5-8, the J call TRBJ2-5; TRBD2 matches 8 bases. What was sequenced was sorted CD4+, CD8+, or CD8+CD57+ T cells (not recorded which) from PBMCs. The CDR3 bases are TGTGCTAGCAGCCCCCAAAGCGGGGGTTGGGAGGCCCAGTACTTC. Translating it yields CASSPQSGGWEAQYF.